One T cell receptor (beta chain) is described in this entry. Input was 2 ug genomic DNA, or all available if less. Produced via immunoSEQ multiplex PCR; TCRdb's table is partial and in-frame only. Among approximately 110,000 clones listed, 90% were seen once. The CDR3 runs 16 residues. J lost 4 bases, V lost 0 bases, and 3 bases had no gene match. The germline V gene has CDR1 KGHSH and CDR2 LQKENI. The entry originates in a study of glioma-infiltrating T cells after dendritic cell vaccination. Study details: Dendritic cells derived from monocytes and pulsed with autologous tumor lysate formed the vaccine.

Time point meaning: after dendritic cell vaccination, including at tumor progression/relapse. This rearrangement joins TRBV18 to TRBJ2-2; 9 nucleotides agree with TRBD1. This TCR derives from a human donor with glioblastoma. The starting material was blood, obtained after dendritic cell vaccination. The chain's CDR3 is CASSPPRQGGTGELFF. CDR3 bases: TGTGCCAGCTCACCACCACGACAGGGGGGCACCGGGGAGCTGTTTTTT.